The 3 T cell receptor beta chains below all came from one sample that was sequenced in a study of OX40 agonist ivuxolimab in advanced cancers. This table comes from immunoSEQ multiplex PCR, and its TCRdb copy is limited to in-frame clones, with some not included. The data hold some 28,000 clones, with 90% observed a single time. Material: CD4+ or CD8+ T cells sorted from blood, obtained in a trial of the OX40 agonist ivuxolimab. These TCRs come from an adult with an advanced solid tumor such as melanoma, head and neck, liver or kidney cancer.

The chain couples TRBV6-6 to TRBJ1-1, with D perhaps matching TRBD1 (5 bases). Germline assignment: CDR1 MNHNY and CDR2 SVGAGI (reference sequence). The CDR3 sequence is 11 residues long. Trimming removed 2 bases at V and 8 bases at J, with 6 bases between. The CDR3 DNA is TGTGCCAGCAGTTACAGGGACGAAGCTTTCTTT. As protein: CASSYRDEAFF.

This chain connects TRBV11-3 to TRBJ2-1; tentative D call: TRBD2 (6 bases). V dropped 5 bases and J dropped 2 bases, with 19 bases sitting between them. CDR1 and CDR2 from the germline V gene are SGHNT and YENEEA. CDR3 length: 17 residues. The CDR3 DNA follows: TGTGCCAGCAGCCCCCCGATCTCGGGAGAGGCCTACAATGAGCAGTTCTTC. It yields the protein CASSPPISGEAYNEQFF.

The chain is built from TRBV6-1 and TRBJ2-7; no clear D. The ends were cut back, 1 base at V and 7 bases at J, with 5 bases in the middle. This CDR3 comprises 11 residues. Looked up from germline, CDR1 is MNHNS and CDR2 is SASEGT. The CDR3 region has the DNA TGTGCCAGCAGTGAAGTACCGGAGCAGTACTTC. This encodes CASSEVPEQYF.